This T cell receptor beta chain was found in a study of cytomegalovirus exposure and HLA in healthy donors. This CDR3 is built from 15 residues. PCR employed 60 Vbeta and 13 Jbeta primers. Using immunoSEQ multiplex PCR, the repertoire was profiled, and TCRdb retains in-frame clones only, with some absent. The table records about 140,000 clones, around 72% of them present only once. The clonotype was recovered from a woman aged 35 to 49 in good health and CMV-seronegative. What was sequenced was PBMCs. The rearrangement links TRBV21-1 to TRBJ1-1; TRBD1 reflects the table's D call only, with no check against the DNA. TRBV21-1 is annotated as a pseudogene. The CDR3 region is CASSRYDTLNTEAFF. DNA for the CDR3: TGTGCCAGCAGCAGATACGACACCTTGAACACTGAAGCTTTCTTT.